Given below is one TCR beta chain in context. Its antigen is not known. Its ends do not fully match the called genes, so a read error is possible. The sample comes from a study of glioma-infiltrating T cells. Across the whole study: Around 1 million peripheral T cells were targeted at roughly 4.5- to 11-fold coverage. Findings of the study overall: Gliomas, especially low-grade, showed above-expected tissue-blood divergence; non-neoplastic patients showed below.

The germline CDR1 and CDR2 sequences are DFQATT and SNEGSKA (reference sequence). The CDR3 extends over 15 amino acids. TCR alpha and beta CDR3 regions were amplified from RNA using iRepertoire nested multiplex PCR. Tissue mRNA or PBMC total RNA, roughly 95-400 ng, went into one-step reverse transcription and amplification. One entry per CDR3 protein results from TCRdb running MiXCR on the multiplex PCR reads. The sample gives 300,000 to 400,000 distinct CDR3 sequences, around 45% of which show up once; about 12% is in the top ten. The clonotype originates from a human donor with low-grade glioma or glioblastoma, undergoing nonglioma brain surgery, or in good health (not recorded which). The V gene is TRBV20-1, the J gene TRBJ2-5; 10 nucleotides align to TRBD2. Sequencing was done on a sample of glioma tissue, nonneoplastic brain tissue, or PBMCs (not recorded which). The CDR3 sequence: CSDRDRLAGVETQYF. Here the CDR3 DNA reads TGCAGTGATAGAGATAGGCTAGCGGGAGTTGAGACCCAGTACTTC.